This T cell receptor beta chain was profiled in a study of T cell responses to AZD1222 COVID-19 vaccine. Germline V gives CDR1 SGHAT, CDR2 FQNNGV. The CDR3 is made up of 14 amino acids. The germline V and J ends were trimmed by 5 bases and 0 bases, with 10 bases remaining between them. Libraries were prepared by immunoSEQ multiplex PCR; TCRdb keeps only in-frame clonotypes and omits some of them. This sample has 100,000 to 150,000 clones, with 92% found just once. This material consisted of peripheral blood, taken on day 0 of AZD1222 vaccination. This receptor was obtained from an adult in good health. The chain uses TRBV11-2 and TRBJ1-1; D gene uncertain. The CDR3 loop is CASSPRRLNTEAFF. CDR3 DNA sequence: TGTGCCAGCAGCCCGAGAAGATTGAACACTGAAGCTTTCTTT.